The entry below describes one T cell receptor beta chain. No antigen is known for it. Per germline, CDR1 SGHVS and CDR2 FNYEAQ. CDR3 size: 20 residues. V was pared by 0 bases and J by 0 bases, with 8 bases of the junction left unmatched. These data come from a study of T cells in Graves' hyperthyroidism and ophthalmopathy. Overall study results and limits: Ophthalmopathy could be told apart from stable hyperthyroidism with a 13 V-J model. Blood also carried most thyroid clonotypes expanded above 0.001.

Based on clinical symptoms, serum thyroxine and TRAb, thyroid ultrasound and orbital computed tomography, diagnoses were reached. More than 9.5 ml fresh peripheral blood yielded the PBMCs. RNA transcripts were the template for amplifying TCR beta CDR3 regions. RT-PCR in the first round (using the HTBI primer set) targeted the TCR CDR3. TCRdb used MiXCR to reprocess the multiplex PCR reads, holding one entry per CDR3 protein. The sample gives approximately 210,000 distinct CDR3 sequences, roughly a sixth of which show up once; under 65% is in the top ten. The sample consisted of blood. V is TRBV7-6 and J is TRBJ2-1; 13 bases agree with TRBD2. The receptor's source is a man aged 45-60 years with Graves' hyperthyroidism. CDR3 residues: CASSLALPGLAGYSYNEQFF. The CDR3 DNA is TGTGCCAGCAGCTTAGCGCTCCCGGGACTAGCGGGATACTCCTACAATGAGCAGTTCTTC.